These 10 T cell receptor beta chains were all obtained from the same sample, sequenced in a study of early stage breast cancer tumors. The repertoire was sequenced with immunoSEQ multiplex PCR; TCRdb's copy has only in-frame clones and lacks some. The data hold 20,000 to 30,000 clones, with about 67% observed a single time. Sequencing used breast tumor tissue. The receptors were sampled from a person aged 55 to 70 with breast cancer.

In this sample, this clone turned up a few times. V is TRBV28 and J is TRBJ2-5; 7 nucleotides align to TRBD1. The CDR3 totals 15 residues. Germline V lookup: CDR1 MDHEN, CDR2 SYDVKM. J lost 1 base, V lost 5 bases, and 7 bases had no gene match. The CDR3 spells CASSPQGESQETQYF. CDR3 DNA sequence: TGTGCCAGCAGTCCCCAGGGGGAGTCCCAAGAGACCCAGTACTTC.

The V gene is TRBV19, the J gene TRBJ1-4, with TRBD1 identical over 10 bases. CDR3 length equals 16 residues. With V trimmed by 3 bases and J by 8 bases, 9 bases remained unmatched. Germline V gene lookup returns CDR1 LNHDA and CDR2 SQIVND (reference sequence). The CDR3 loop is CASSILSGTGEEKLFF. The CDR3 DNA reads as TGTGCCAGTAGTATTCTCTCCGGGACAGGGGAGGAAAAACTGTTTTTT.

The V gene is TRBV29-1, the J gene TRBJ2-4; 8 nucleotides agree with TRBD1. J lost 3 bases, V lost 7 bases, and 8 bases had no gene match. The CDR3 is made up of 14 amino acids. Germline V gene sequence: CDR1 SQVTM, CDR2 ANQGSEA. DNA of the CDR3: TGCAGCGGACGGACAGGGCCTGGCAAAAACATTCAGTACTTC. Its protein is CSGRTGPGKNIQYF.

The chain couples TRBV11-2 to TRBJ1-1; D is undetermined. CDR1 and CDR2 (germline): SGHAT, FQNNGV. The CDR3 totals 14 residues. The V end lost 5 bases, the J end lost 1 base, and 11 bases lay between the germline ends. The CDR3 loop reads CASSPMLENTEAFF. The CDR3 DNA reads TGTGCCAGCAGCCCAATGTTAGAGAACACTGAAGCTTTCTTT.

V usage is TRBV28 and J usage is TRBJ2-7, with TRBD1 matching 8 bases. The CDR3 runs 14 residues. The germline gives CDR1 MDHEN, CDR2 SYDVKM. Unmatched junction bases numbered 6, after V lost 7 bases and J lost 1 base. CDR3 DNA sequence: TGTGCCAGCACCGACAGGGGCCCTTCCTACGAGCAGTACTTC. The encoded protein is CASTDRGPSYEQYF.

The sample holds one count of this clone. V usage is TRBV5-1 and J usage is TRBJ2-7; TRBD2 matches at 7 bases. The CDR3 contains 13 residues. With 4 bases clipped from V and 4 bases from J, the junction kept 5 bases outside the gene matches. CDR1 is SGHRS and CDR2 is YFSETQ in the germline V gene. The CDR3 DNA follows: TGCGCCAGCAGCGGGTTCGGGGGGTACGAGCAGTACTTC. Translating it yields CASSGFGGYEQYF.

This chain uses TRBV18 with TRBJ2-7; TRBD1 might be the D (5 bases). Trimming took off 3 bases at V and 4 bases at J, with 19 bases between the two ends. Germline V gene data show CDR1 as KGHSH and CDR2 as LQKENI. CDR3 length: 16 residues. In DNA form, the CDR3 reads TGTGCCAGCTCACCTCCGCCGACAGACAACAATTACGAGCAGTACTTC. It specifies CASSPPPTDNNYEQYF. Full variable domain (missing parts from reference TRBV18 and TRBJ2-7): NAGVMQNPRHLVRRRGQEARLRCSPMKGHSHVYWYRQLPEEGLKFMVYLQKENIIDESGMPKERFSAEFPKEGPSILRIQQVVRGDSAAYFCASSPPPTDNNYEQYFGPGTRLTVT.

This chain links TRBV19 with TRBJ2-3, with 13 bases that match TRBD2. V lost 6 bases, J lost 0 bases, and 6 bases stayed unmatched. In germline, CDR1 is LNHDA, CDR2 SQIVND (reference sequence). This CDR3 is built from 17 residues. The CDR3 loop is CASRRTSGSTSTDTQYF. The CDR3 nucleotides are TGTGCCAGTAGAAGGACTAGCGGGAGCACGAGCACAGATACGCAGTATTTT.

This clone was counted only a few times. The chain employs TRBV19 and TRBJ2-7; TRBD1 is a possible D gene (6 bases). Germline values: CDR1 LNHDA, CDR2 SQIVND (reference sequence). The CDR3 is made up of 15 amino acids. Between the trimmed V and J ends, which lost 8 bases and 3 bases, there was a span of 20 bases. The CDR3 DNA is TGTGCCAGTTCAGGTAACCAGGGGTACGGCTACGAGCAGTACTTC. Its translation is CASSGNQGYGYEQYF.

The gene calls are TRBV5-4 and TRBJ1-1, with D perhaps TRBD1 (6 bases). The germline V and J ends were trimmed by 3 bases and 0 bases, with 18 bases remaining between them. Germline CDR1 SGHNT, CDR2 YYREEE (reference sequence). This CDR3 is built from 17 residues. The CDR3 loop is CASSSLQGPPMNTEAFF. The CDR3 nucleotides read TGTGCCAGCAGCTCACTACAGGGTCCCCCGATGAACACTGAAGCTTTCTTT.